This is a list of T cell receptor beta chains from one sample in a study of T cell repertoires in cytomegalovirus infection. TCRdb fed the reads into MiXCR, producing one record per CDR3 protein. Of nearly 450,000 distinct CDR3 sequences listed, roughly 31% are singletons. The sample comprised PBMCs. All receptors derive from a human donor in good health (CMV status not recorded). Some clones in this sample may be carry-over from other donors' samples. CDR3s include the opening cysteine and the closing phenylalanine or tryptophan. A D gene is named only where the DNA matches it firmly. Clone size is stated in some rows and not others, as once, few, many or a class when expanded.

cdr3_aa,cdr3_nt,clone_size,d_call,j_call,v_call
CASSYYGTGESHEQFF,TGTGCCAGCAGTTACTACGGGACAGGGGAGTCCCATGAGCAGTTCTTC,NA,TRBD1,TRBJ2-1,TRBV6-2/TRBV6-3
CSARKGSGAKSSYNEQFF,TGCAGTGCTCGAAAAGGGTCGGGGGCGAAAAGCTCCTACAATGAGCAGTTCTTC,few,NA,TRBJ2-1,TRBV20-1
CASSQVRDRDPTGNTIYF,TGCGCCAGCAGCCAAGTCCGGGACAGGGACCCCACTGGAAACACCATATATTTT,few,TRBD1,TRBJ1-3,TRBV4-1
CATSGIRVSYEQYF,TGTGCCACCAGCGGAATCAGGGTCTCCTACGAGCAGTACTTC,few,NA,TRBJ2-7,TRBV15
CASSHRKDAISYEQYF,TGCGCCAGCAGCCACAGAAAGGACGCTATTTCCTACGAGCAGTACTTC,NA,NA,TRBJ2-7,TRBV5-1
CAWSVVYTEAFF,TGTGCCTGGAGTGTCGTGTACACTGAAGCTTTCTTT,NA,NA,TRBJ1-1,TRBV30
CASSRRQGSYEQYF,TGTGCCAGTAGTCGTCGACAGGGCTCCTACGAGCAGTACTTC,few,TRBD1,TRBJ2-7,TRBV19
CASSYGVRETQYF,TGTGCCAGCAGTTACGGGGTCCGGGAGACCCAGTACTTC,NA,NA,TRBJ2-5,TRBV6-2/TRBV6-3
CASSDTEQYF,TGTGCCAGCAGTGACACCGAGCAGTACTTC,few,NA,TRBJ2-7,TRBV6-1
CATSTPLPSTDTQYF,TGTGCCACCTCTACGCCACTCCCTAGCACAGATACGCAGTATTTT,many,NA,TRBJ2-3,TRBV7-9